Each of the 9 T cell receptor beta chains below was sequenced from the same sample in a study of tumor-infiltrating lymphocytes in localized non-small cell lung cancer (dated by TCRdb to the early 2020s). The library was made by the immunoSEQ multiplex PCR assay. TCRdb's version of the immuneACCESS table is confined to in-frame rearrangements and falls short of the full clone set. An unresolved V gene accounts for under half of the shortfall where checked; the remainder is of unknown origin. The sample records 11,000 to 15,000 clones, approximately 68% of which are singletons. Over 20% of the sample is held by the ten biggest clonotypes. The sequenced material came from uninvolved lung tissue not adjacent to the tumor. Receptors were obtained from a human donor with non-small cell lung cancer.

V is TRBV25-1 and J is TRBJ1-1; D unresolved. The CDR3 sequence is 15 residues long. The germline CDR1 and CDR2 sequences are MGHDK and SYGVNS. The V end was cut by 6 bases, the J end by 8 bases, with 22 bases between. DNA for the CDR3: TGTGCCAGCAGCAGCTTGACCGGGCCATCGACCGAAGCTTTCTTT. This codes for CASSSLTGPSTEAFF. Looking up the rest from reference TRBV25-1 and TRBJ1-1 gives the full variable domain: EADIYQTPRYLVIGTGKKITLECSQTMGHDKMYWYQQDPGMELHLIHYSYGVNSTEKGDLSSESTVSRIRTEHFPLTLESARPSHTSQYLCASSSLTGPSTEAFFGQGTRLTVV.

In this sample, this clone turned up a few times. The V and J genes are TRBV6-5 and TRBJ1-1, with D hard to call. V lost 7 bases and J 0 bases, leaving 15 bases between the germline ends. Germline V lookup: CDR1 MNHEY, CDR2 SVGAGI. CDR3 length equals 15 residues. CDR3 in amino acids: CASIDLGSMNTEAFF. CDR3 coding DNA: TGTGCCAGCATCGACCTGGGGTCCATGAACACTGAAGCTTTCTTT.

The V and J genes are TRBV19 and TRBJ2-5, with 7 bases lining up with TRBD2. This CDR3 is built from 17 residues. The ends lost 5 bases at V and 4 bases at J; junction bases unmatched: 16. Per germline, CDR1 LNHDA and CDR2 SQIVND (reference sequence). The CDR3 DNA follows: TGTGCCAGTAGTCCCTCCGGGGGAGGAGGCGGGGGAGAGACCCAGTACTTC. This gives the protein CASSPSGGGGGGETQYF.

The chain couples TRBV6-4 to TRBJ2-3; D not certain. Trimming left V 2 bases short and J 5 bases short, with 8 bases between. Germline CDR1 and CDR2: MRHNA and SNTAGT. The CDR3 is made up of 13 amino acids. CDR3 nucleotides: TGTGCCAGCAGTGACGATGAGAAAGATACGCAGTATTTT. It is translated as CASSDDEKDTQYF.

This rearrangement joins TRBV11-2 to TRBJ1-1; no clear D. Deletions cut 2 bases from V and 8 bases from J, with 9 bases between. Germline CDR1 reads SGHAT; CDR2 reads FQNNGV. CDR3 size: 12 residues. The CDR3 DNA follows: TGTGCCAGCAGCTTAAGGGTGGGGGAAGCTTTCTTT. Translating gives CASSLRVGEAFF.

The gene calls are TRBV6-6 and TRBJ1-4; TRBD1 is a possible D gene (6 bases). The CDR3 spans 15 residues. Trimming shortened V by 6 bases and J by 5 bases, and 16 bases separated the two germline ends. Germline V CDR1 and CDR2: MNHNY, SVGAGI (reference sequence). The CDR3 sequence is CASSPGQPGNEKLFF. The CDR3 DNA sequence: TGTGCCAGCAGCCCCGGACAGCCAGGGAATGAAAAACTGTTTTTT.

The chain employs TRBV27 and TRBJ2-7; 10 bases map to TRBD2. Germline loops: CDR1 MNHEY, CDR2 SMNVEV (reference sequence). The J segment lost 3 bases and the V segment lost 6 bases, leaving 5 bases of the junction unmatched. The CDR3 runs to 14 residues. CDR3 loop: CASSQLAGYYEQYF. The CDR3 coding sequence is TGTGCCAGCAGCCAACTAGCGGGATACTACGAGCAGTACTTC.

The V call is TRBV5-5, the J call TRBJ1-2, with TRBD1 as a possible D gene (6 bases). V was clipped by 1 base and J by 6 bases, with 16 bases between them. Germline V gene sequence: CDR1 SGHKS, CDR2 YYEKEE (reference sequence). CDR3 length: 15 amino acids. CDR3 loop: CASSLYGRGVDGYTF. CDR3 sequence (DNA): TGTGCCAGCAGCTTGTACGGCAGGGGTGTTGATGGCTACACCTTC.

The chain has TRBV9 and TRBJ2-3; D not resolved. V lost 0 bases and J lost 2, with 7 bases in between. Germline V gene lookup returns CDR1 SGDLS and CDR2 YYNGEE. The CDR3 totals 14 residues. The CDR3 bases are TGTGCCAGCAGCGTAGAGGGTAACACAGATACGCAGTATTTT. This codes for CASSVEGNTDTQYF. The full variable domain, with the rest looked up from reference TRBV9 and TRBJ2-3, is DSGVTQTPKHLITATGQRVTLRCSPRSGDLSVYWYQQSLDQGLQFLIQYYNGEERAKGNILERFSAQQFPDLHSELNLSSLELGDSALYFCASSVEGNTDTQYFGPGTRLTVL.